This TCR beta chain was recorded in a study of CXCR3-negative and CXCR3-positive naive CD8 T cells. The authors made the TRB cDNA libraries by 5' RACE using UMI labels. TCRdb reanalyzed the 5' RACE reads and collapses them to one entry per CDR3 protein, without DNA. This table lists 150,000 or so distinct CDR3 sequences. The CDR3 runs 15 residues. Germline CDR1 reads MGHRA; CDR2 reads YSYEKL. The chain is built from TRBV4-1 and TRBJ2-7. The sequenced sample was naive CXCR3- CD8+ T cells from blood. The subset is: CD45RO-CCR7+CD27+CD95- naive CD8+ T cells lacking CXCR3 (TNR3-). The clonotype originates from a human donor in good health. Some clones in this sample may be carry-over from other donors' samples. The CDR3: CASSQVFGQTYEQYF.